A single sample gave rise to the 3 T cell receptor beta chains below, sequenced in a study of CD8 T cells in Susac syndrome. Random hexamers were used to reverse transcribe an amount of about 0.5 to 1 ug RNA. TCRdb re-called the immunoSEQ multiplex PCR reads with MiXCR, one entry per CDR3 protein. The sample records approximately 83,000 distinct CDR3 sequences, 94% being singletons. Sequenced sample: CD8+ T cells from PBMCs. All receptors come from a human donor with Susac syndrome.

This chain connects TRBV12-3 or TRBV12-4 to TRBJ2-3, with 8 bases fitting TRBD1. Trimming cost V 5 bases and J 6 bases; bases outside gene matches: 7. CDR3 length equals 14 residues. CDR3 nucleotides: TGTGCCAGCAGTCAACCGGACAGGGTGGATACGCAGTATTTT. Translating gives CASSQPDRVDTQYF.

With respect to this clonotype: At one boundary the junction diverges from the germline segment, which might be a read error. CDR3 loop: CASSDRAGEEYF. In DNA, the CDR3 is TGTGCCAGCAGTGATCGAGCGGGCGAGGAGTACTTC. The chain carries TRBV2 and TRBJ2-7, with D perhaps matching TRBD2 (6 bases). The CDR3 runs to 12 residues. Germline V CDR1 and CDR2: SNHLY, FYNNEI.

The chain joins TRBV7-8 to TRBJ2-1; D not certain. V dropped 5 bases and J dropped 6 bases, with 17 bases sitting between them. There are 15 residues in the CDR3. Germline values: CDR1 SGHVS, CDR2 FQNEAQ. The CDR3 DNA reads as TGTGCCAGCAGCCCTACCCAACTTGAGGTCAATGAGCAGTTCTTC. Amino acids: CASSPTQLEVNEQFF.